These T cell receptor beta chains were read from a single sample in a study of post-analysis software for immune sequencing data. TCRdb fed the PCR reads into MiXCR, producing one record per CDR3 protein. The sample carries around 700,000 distinct CDR3 sequences, roughly three fifths recorded once. Sequences were obtained from blood. These receptor sequences come from a girl between 2 and 10 years old with multiple sclerosis. The CDR3 runs from the conserved cysteine through the conserved F or W. The order of the fields is V gene, J gene, D gene, clone size, CDR3 protein, CDR3 DNA. A D gene is named only where the DNA matches it firmly. Size is omitted from some rows. Given values are once, few, many or a class for expanded clones.

V gene: TRBV3-1; J gene: TRBJ2-7; D gene: .; clone size: few; CDR3 protein: CASSQGDAEQYF; CDR3 DNA: TGTGCCAGCAGCCAGGGGGACGCCGAGCAGTACTTC
V gene: TRBV12-3/TRBV12-4; J gene: TRBJ2-1; D gene: .; clone size: .; CDR3 protein: CASSLTRESYNEQFF; CDR3 DNA: TGTGCCAGCAGTTTAACCCGGGAGAGCTACAATGAGCAGTTCTTC
V gene: TRBV4-1; J gene: TRBJ2-5; D gene: .; clone size: few; CDR3 protein: CASSRWAGETQYF; CDR3 DNA: TGCGCCAGCAGCCGATGGGCAGGGGAGACCCAGTACTTC
V gene: TRBV10-3; J gene: TRBJ2-1; D gene: .; clone size: once; CDR3 protein: CAISGGGLYNEQFF; CDR3 DNA: TGTGCCATCAGTGGGGGGGGCCTCTACAATGAGCAGTTCTTC
V gene: TRBV4-3; J gene: TRBJ2-6; D gene: .; clone size: many; CDR3 protein: CASSQDGGGSGANVLTF; CDR3 DNA: TGCGCCAGCAGCCAAGACGGGGGCGGCTCTGGGGCCAACGTCCTGACTTTC
V gene: TRBV28; J gene: TRBJ2-5; D gene: .; clone size: .; CDR3 protein: CASSLITQETQYF; CDR3 DNA: TGTGCCAGCAGTTTAATAACTCAAGAGACCCAGTACTTC
V gene: TRBV18; J gene: TRBJ2-7; D gene: .; clone size: few; CDR3 protein: CASSLSARVGSSYEQYF; CDR3 DNA: TGTGCCAGCTCACTCTCAGCCCGGGTGGGGAGCTCCTACGAGCAGTACTTC
V gene: TRBV5-1; J gene: TRBJ2-5; D gene: TRBD2; clone size: .; CDR3 protein: CASSLPGSGGQETQYF; CDR3 DNA: TGCGCCAGCAGCCTCCCCGGCAGCGGGGGACAAGAGACCCAGTACTTC
V gene: TRBV13; J gene: TRBJ2-7; D gene: TRBD2; clone size: .; CDR3 protein: CASRTSGGEYEQYF; CDR3 DNA: TGTGCCAGCAGAACATCGGGGGGAGAGTACGAGCAGTACTTC
V gene: TRBV11-2; J gene: TRBJ2-2; D gene: .; clone size: .; CDR3 protein: CASSSIQGAGGELFF; CDR3 DNA: TGTGCCAGCAGCTCGATTCAAGGGGCAGGCGGGGAGCTGTTTTTT
V gene: TRBV24-1; J gene: TRBJ2-5; D gene: .; clone size: .; CDR3 protein: CAASDLETQYF; CDR3 DNA: TGTGCCGCCAGTGATCTCGAGACCCAGTACTTC
V gene: TRBV28; J gene: TRBJ2-3; D gene: .; clone size: few; CDR3 protein: CASRWGGLSTDTQYF; CDR3 DNA: TGTGCCAGCAGGTGGGGGGGCCTGAGCACAGATACGCAGTATTTT
V gene: TRBV7-2; J gene: TRBJ2-5; D gene: TRBD2; clone size: .; CDR3 protein: CASKPGLGVLETQYF; CDR3 DNA: TGTGCCAGTAAACCGGGACTAGGAGTATTAGAGACCCAGTACTTC
V gene: TRBV4-1; J gene: TRBJ2-7; D gene: .; clone size: .; CDR3 protein: CASSQGIWSYEQYF; CDR3 DNA: TGCGCCAGCAGCCAAGGTATCTGGTCCTACGAGCAGTACTTC
V gene: TRBV29-1; J gene: TRBJ2-1; D gene: .; clone size: .; CDR3 protein: CNASTRNAYNEQFF; CDR3 DNA: TGCAACGCCTCCACTAGAAATGCCTACAATGAGCAGTTCTTC
V gene: TRBV7-9; J gene: TRBJ1-2; D gene: .; clone size: .; CDR3 protein: CASSSQDSYGYTF; CDR3 DNA: TGTGCCAGCAGTTCTCAAGACTCCTATGGCTACACCTTC
V gene: TRBV29-1; J gene: TRBJ2-3; D gene: TRBD1; clone size: .; CDR3 protein: CSGDRGDTQYF; CDR3 DNA: TGCAGCGGCGACAGGGGAGATACGCAGTATTTT
V gene: TRBV27; J gene: TRBJ2-5; D gene: .; clone size: .; CDR3 protein: CASSVAAQDTQYF; CDR3 DNA: TGTGCCAGCAGTGTGGCAGCACAAGATACCCAGTACTTC
V gene: TRBV19; J gene: TRBJ2-1; D gene: .; clone size: .; CDR3 protein: CASSMGYEQFF; CDR3 DNA: TGTGCCAGTAGTATGGGTTATGAGCAGTTCTTC
V gene: TRBV9; J gene: TRBJ2-7; D gene: .; clone size: .; CDR3 protein: CASGAGTGSYEQYF; CDR3 DNA: TGTGCCAGCGGCGCCGGGACCGGCTCCTACGAGCAGTACTTC
V gene: TRBV6-6; J gene: TRBJ1-2; D gene: .; clone size: .; CDR3 protein: CASSYKRDGSVSGYTF; CDR3 DNA: TGTGCCAGCAGTTACAAGCGGGACGGTTCCGTCTCTGGCTACACCTTC
V gene: TRBV5-1; J gene: TRBJ2-5; D gene: TRBD2; clone size: .; CDR3 protein: CASTGLAGSQETQYF; CDR3 DNA: TGCGCCAGCACAGGACTAGCGGGGAGTCAAGAGACCCAGTACTTC
V gene: TRBV28; J gene: TRBJ2-7; D gene: .; clone size: few; CDR3 protein: CASSSQGFPYEQYF; CDR3 DNA: TGTGCCAGCAGTTCCCAGGGATTTCCCTACGAGCAGTACTTC
V gene: TRBV5-5; J gene: TRBJ1-4; D gene: .; clone size: .; CDR3 protein: CASSSPRGATNEKLFF; CDR3 DNA: TGTGCCAGCAGCTCCCCAAGGGGGGCAACTAATGAAAAACTGTTTTTT
V gene: TRBV2; J gene: TRBJ2-1; D gene: TRBD2; clone size: .; CDR3 protein: CASSPTSGRAYNEQFF; CDR3 DNA: TGTGCCAGCAGTCCTACTAGCGGGAGGGCCTACAATGAGCAGTTCTTC
V gene: TRBV20-1; J gene: TRBJ2-7; D gene: TRBD2; clone size: .; CDR3 protein: CSASPGLGSYEQYF; CDR3 DNA: TGCAGTGCTTCTCCGGGACTAGGTTCCTACGAGCAGTACTTC
V gene: TRBV11-1; J gene: TRBJ2-5; D gene: TRBD1; clone size: .; CDR3 protein: CAGSLEGAGRSNEQYF; CDR3 DNA: TGTGCCGGCAGCTTAGAGGGGGCTGGGCGGTCCAATGAGCAGTACTTC
V gene: TRBV5-1; J gene: TRBJ2-5; D gene: .; clone size: once; CDR3 protein: CASSFFIQETQYF; CDR3 DNA: TGCGCCAGCAGCTTTTTTATCCAAGAGACCCAGTACTTC
V gene: TRBV5-1; J gene: TRBJ1-2; D gene: .; clone size: .; CDR3 protein: CASSLRSDPSHYGYTF; CDR3 DNA: TGCGCCAGCAGCTTAAGATCGGATCCTTCCCACTATGGCTACACCTTC
V gene: TRBV7-9; J gene: TRBJ2-3; D gene: TRBD2; clone size: .; CDR3 protein: CASSYGLAESTDTQYF; CDR3 DNA: TGTGCCAGCAGCTATGGACTAGCGGAAAGCACAGATACGCAGTATTTT